A single sample is the source of the 27 T cell receptor beta chains below, sequenced in a study of blood T cell repertoires in COVID-19. Produced via immunoSEQ multiplex PCR; TCRdb's table is partial and in-frame only. The sample has fewer than 250,000 clones, more than 80% seen once. The sequenced sample was peripheral blood. These TCRs come from a human donor in a cohort sampled during active COVID-19.

The CDR3 sequence is CASSPRETGNTEAFF. CDR3 sequence (DNA): TGTGCCAGCTCACCACGAGAGACAGGGAACACTGAAGCTTTCTTT. The chain carries TRBV18 and TRBJ1-1, with D possibly TRBD1 on 6 matching bases. This CDR3 region has 15 residues. Per the germline V gene, CDR1 is KGHSH and CDR2 is LQKENI. Trimming stripped 1 base from V and 1 base from J, with 10 bases between.

This clone was picked up one time. The chain carries TRBV6-2 or TRBV6-3 and TRBJ1-2, with D possibly TRBD1 on 6 matching bases. Trimming left V 6 bases short and J 4 bases short, with 15 bases between. Germline V gene data show CDR1 as MNHEY and CDR2 as SVGEGT. The CDR3 is 14 residues long. CDR3: CASSLPRTAYGYTF. CDR3 nucleotide sequence: TGTGCCAGCAGCCTCCCGAGGACAGCCTATGGCTACACCTTC.

CDR3 nucleotides: TGTGCCAGCAGCTCAGGGACAGGGGCGAACTATGGCTACACCTTC. Protein product: CASSSGTGANYGYTF. This chain uses TRBV5-4 with TRBJ1-2, with 10 positions matching TRBD1. The germline V gene has CDR1 SGHNT and CDR2 YYREEE (reference sequence). The V gene end was trimmed by 3 bases and the J gene end by 2 bases; junction bases not matched to a gene: 4. The CDR3 has 15 residues. The full variable domain, rest sourced from reference TRBV5-4 and TRBJ1-2, is ETGVTQSPTHLIKTRGQQVTLRCSSQSGHNTVSWYQQALGQGPQFIFQYYREEENGRGNFPPRFSGLQFPNYSSELNVNALELDDSALYLCASSSGTGANYGYTFGSGTRLTVV.

The V and J genes are TRBV5-5 and TRBJ1-2; D gene uncertain. The CDR3 is 12 residues long. Germline CDR1 reads SGHKS; CDR2 reads YYEKEE (reference sequence). V was trimmed by 4 bases and J by 3 bases, leaving 7 bases between them. The CDR3 sequence is CASSTRDYGYTF. DNA for the CDR3: TGTGCCAGCAGCACCCGGGACTATGGCTACACCTTC.

The chain couples TRBV9 to TRBJ1-3; D gene uncertain. Trimming shortened V by 2 bases and J by 6 bases, and 12 bases separated the two germline ends. The CDR3 has 14 amino acids. Germline-derived CDR1 and CDR2 are SGDLS and YYNGEE. For the CDR3, the DNA is TGTGCCAGCAGCGTCGGAGGCACAGCAAACACCATATATTTT. It codes for CASSVGGTANTIYF.

This chain uses TRBV7-9 with TRBJ2-7; TRBD1 agrees at 11 bases. The germline gives CDR1 SEHNR, CDR2 FQNEAQ (reference sequence). Trimming removed 3 bases from V and 4 bases from J; junction bases left unmatched: 5. CDR3 length equals 15 residues. DNA for the CDR3: TGTGCCAGCAGCTTCTCCGGGACAGGGGGATACGAGCAGTACTTC. Protein sequence: CASSFSGTGGYEQYF.

The chain employs TRBV20-1 and TRBJ1-4, with a tentative D call TRBD1 (5 bases). Trimming cost V 3 bases and J 3 bases, with 11 bases left between them. The CDR3 spans 14 residues. The germline V gene encodes CDR1 DFQATT and CDR2 SNEGSKA (reference sequence). The CDR3 sequence is CSASRGSPNEKLFF. DNA of the CDR3: TGCAGTGCTAGTCGGGGGTCCCCTAATGAAAAACTGTTTTTT.

The chain is built from TRBV6-6 and TRBJ1-5, with D possibly TRBD1 on 6 matching bases. V was cut by 6 bases and J by 7 bases, with 13 bases left in between. Germline-derived CDR1 and CDR2 are MNHNY and SVGAGI (reference sequence). The CDR3 has 13 residues. CDR3 in amino acids: CASRPDGGQPQHF. CDR3 DNA: TGTGCCAGCAGACCTGATGGGGGCCAGCCCCAGCATTTT.

The CDR3 sequence is CASSPPRPSTAAYEQYF. The CDR3 DNA follows: TGTGCCAGCAGTCCCCCCCGCCCCAGTACAGCGGCCTACGAGCAGTACTTC. V is TRBV27 and J is TRBJ2-7; D is perhaps TRBD2 (5 bases). This CDR3 spans 17 amino acids. With 5 bases removed from V and 2 bases from J, the gap between germline ends came to 22 bases. Germline CDR1 reads MNHEY; CDR2 reads SMNVEV (reference sequence).

This rearrangement joins TRBV11-2 to TRBJ2-2; 8 nucleotides agree with TRBD2. Germline CDR1 and CDR2: SGHAT and FQNNGV. Losses at the gene ends were 5 bases for V and 6 bases for J; bases not matched to a gene: 8. The CDR3 loop spans 15 amino acids. The CDR3 is CASSVNGGAPGELFF. As DNA, the CDR3 is TGTGCCAGCAGCGTCAACGGGGGGGCCCCCGGGGAGCTGTTTTTT.

The chain links TRBV4-1 to TRBJ1-5; D gene ambiguous. The CDR3 sequence is 17 residues long. V gave up 5 bases and J gave up 6 bases, with 23 bases separating them. Per germline, CDR1 MGHRA and CDR2 YSYEKL. The CDR3 DNA reads as TGCGCCAGCAGCTACGAGCCGGGGAAAAGAGCTAGTCAGCCCCAGCATTTT. It encodes CASSYEPGKRASQPQHF.

This chain joins TRBV14 and TRBJ1-5; 7 nucleotides line up with TRBD1. The CDR3 totals 12 residues. CDR1 and CDR2 from the germline V gene are SGHDN and FVKESK. V trimming: 2 bases; J trimming: 9 bases; junction bases outside the gene matches: 1. The CDR3 coding sequence is TGTGCCAGCAGCCAATCAGGGGGGCCCCAGCATTTT. The encoded protein is CASSQSGGPQHF.

The chain couples TRBV28 to TRBJ2-7; TRBD1 matches at 9 bases. Germline CDR1 is MDHEN and CDR2 is SYDVKM. After removal of 10 bases from V and 2 bases from J, the junction contained 6 bases not matched to a gene. The CDR3 is 13 amino acids. The CDR3: CATTTGGTYEQYF. The CDR3 region has the DNA TGTGCCACCACGACAGGGGGGACCTACGAGCAGTACTTC.

The V gene is TRBV6-6, the J gene TRBJ1-4; D ambiguous. Germline V gene lookup returns CDR1 MNHNY and CDR2 SVGAGI (reference sequence). Trimming left V 2 bases short and J 8 bases short, with 18 bases between. This CDR3 is built from 16 residues. This chain's CDR3 is CASSYRPLTLEEKLFF. CDR3 DNA sequence: TGTGCCAGCAGTTACCGGCCTCTCACTTTGGAGGAAAAACTGTTTTTT.

This sequence joins TRBV24-1 and TRBJ2-4; 9 nucleotides agree with TRBD1. V was pared by 3 bases and J by 2 bases, with 4 bases of the junction left unmatched. Germline CDR1 reads KGHDR; CDR2 reads SFDVKD. CDR3 size: 16 residues. In DNA form, the CDR3 reads TGTGCCACCAGTGATCGACAGGGGGGGACCAAAAACATTCAGTACTTC. Its protein is CATSDRQGGTKNIQYF.

Concerning this clone itself: A single base is all that separates this from a far larger clone, so a read error is likely. V gene TRBV6-5 combines with J gene TRBJ1-2; 8 nucleotides agree with TRBD1. Unmatched junction bases numbered 0, after V lost 6 bases and J lost 3 bases. This CDR3 has 12 amino acids. Germline CDR1 and CDR2: MNHEY and SVGAGI. DNA for the CDR3: TGTGCCAGCAGACAGGGGGACTATGGCTACACCTTC. Its protein is CASRQGDYGYTF.

The rearrangement links TRBV27 to TRBJ2-3; 11 bases align to TRBD2. This CDR3 contains 14 residues. Germline values: CDR1 MNHEY, CDR2 SMNVEV (reference sequence). V was clipped by 6 bases and J by 4 bases; unmatched bases: 3. CDR3 nucleotides: TGTGCCAGCAGAATACTAGCGGGAGCAGATACGCAGTATTTT. Its translation is CASRILAGADTQYF.

The rearrangement joins TRBV3-1 (or the pseudogene TRBV3-2) to TRBJ1-6; no clear D gene. This CDR3 contains 17 residues. In germline, CDR1 is LGHDT, CDR2 YNNKEL (reference sequence). Trimming left V 0 bases short and J 5 bases short, with 14 bases between. The chain's CDR3 is CASSQDLETSNNSPLHF. CDR3 sequence (DNA): TGTGCCAGCAGCCAAGATTTAGAGACATCTAATAATTCACCCCTCCACTTT.

The genes are TRBV24-1 and TRBJ2-1, with 8 bases identical to TRBD2. The CDR3 contains 18 residues. J gave up 3 bases and V 3 bases, and 12 bases lay outside the gene matches. Germline loops: CDR1 KGHDR, CDR2 SFDVKD. The CDR3 region is CATSDPSTSGSFYNEQFF. Written as DNA, the CDR3 is TGTGCCACCAGTGATCCCTCGACCAGCGGGAGTTTCTACAATGAGCAGTTCTTC.

The V call is TRBV19, the J call TRBJ2-3; D might be TRBD2 (7 bases). Trimming shortened V by 5 bases and J by 4 bases, and 22 bases separated the two germline ends. Germline lookup yields CDR1 LNHDA and CDR2 SQIVND (reference sequence). The CDR3 is made up of 17 amino acids. CDR3: CASSSTREGGSPDTQYF. As DNA, the CDR3 is TGTGCCAGTAGTTCCACCAGGGAGGGGGGTAGCCCAGATACGCAGTATTTT. Full variable domain (rest looked up from reference TRBV19 and TRBJ2-3): DGGITQSPKYLFRKEGQNVTLSCEQNLNHDAMYWYRQDPGQGLRLIYYSQIVNDFQKGDIAEGYSVSREKKESFPLTVTSAQKNPTAFYLCASSSTREGGSPDTQYFGPGTRLTVL.

The chain joins TRBV9 to TRBJ2-4, with a weak D call TRBD1 (6 bases). V lost 3 bases, J lost 6 bases, and 16 bases lay in between. The CDR3 loop spans 15 amino acids. CDR1 and CDR2 (germline): SGDLS, YYNGEE. CDR3: CASSELQGRGNIQYF. In nucleotides, the CDR3 is TGTGCCAGCAGCGAGCTACAGGGTCGGGGAAACATTCAGTACTTC.

V and J are TRBV19 and TRBJ1-5, with D possibly being TRBD1 (6 bases). Germline V lookup: CDR1 LNHDA, CDR2 SQIVND (reference sequence). CDR3 length equals 12 residues. Trimming took 9 bases from V and 4 from J, leaving 10 bases between them. This CDR3 is CASRDTNQPQHF. CDR3 coding DNA: TGTGCCAGCAGGGACACAAATCAGCCCCAGCATTTT.

The rearrangement links TRBV6-6 to TRBJ2-4, with 7 bases that match TRBD2. The V and J ends lost 5 bases and 2 bases, in that order; junction bases with no gene match: 6. The CDR3 is made up of 15 amino acids. CDR1 is MNHNY and CDR2 is SVGAGI in the germline V gene (reference sequence). The chain's CDR3 is CASSRDYPTKNIQYF. In DNA, the CDR3 is TGTGCCAGCAGTCGGGACTACCCCACCAAAAACATTCAGTACTTC.

The chain is built from TRBV6-5 and TRBJ1-5; D is possibly TRBD1 (6 bases). CDR3 length: 13 residues. Germline CDR1 and CDR2: MNHEY and SVGAGI. V was trimmed by 8 bases and J by 11 bases, leaving 19 bases between them. The CDR3 sequence is CASAGRGALSQHF. The DNA for the CDR3 is TGTGCCAGCGCTGGCAGGGGAGCTCTTTCCCAGCATTTT.

This chain links TRBV5-1 with TRBJ1-4; D gene ambiguous. The CDR3 runs to 13 residues. The germline V and J ends were trimmed by 5 bases and 7 bases, with 12 bases remaining between them. Germline values: CDR1 SGHRS, CDR2 YFSETQ. Written as DNA, the CDR3 is TGCGCCAGCAGGAGGGCATTTTCTGAAAAACTGTTTTTT. This codes for CASRRAFSEKLFF.

Here the CDR3 reads CASKGTGGHEQYF. CDR3 in DNA: TGTGCCAGTAAGGGGACAGGGGGCCACGAGCAGTACTTC. This chain uses TRBV19 with TRBJ2-7; the match to TRBD1 covers 12 bases. V shed 7 bases, J shed 5 bases, and the junction held 3 bases outside the gene matches. Germline loops: CDR1 LNHDA, CDR2 SQIVND (reference sequence). The CDR3 extends over 13 amino acids.

The J gene is TRBJ2-3, the V gene TRBV19; D unclear. The V end lost 2 bases, the J end lost 6 bases, and 9 bases lay between the germline ends. The germline CDR1 and CDR2 sequences are LNHDA and SQIVND (reference sequence). The CDR3 spans 13 residues. Here the CDR3 reads CASSIRLSDTQYF. The CDR3 bases are TGTGCCAGTAGTATACGACTCTCGGATACGCAGTATTTT.